This T cell receptor beta chain emerged from a study of control samples from healthy donors and cancer patients. The assay was immunoSEQ multiplex PCR, and TCRdb's table has in-frame clones only and misses some. This sample carries around 26,000 clones, roughly four fifths of them seen once, and the ten largest clones take 23%. Per the germline V gene, CDR1 is LGHDT and CDR2 is YNNKEL (reference sequence). V lost 4 bases and J lost 7, with 11 bases in between. The CDR3 contains 13 residues. The sequenced sample was PBMCs. The source is a man between 60 and 75 years old with colorectal cancer. The rearrangement joins TRBV3-1 (or the pseudogene TRBV3-2) to TRBJ1-3; D perhaps matches TRBD1 (5 bases). The CDR3 sequence: CASSRRVDNTIYF. The CDR3 DNA follows: TGTGCCAGCAGCCGCAGGGTGGACAACACCATATATTTT.